The rows below give T cell receptor beta chains drawn from one sample of a study of blood T cell repertoires in COVID-19. Profiling relied on immunoSEQ multiplex PCR, and the TCRdb table lists in-frame clones only, not all of them. This table holds 150,000 to 200,000 clones, 80% to 90% found once. The source material was peripheral blood. The source of these receptors is a man aged 50-59 years with active or convalescent COVID-19. Each CDR3 is given with its conserved first and last residue. A D gene is named only where the DNA matches it firmly. A row's size may be missing; if present it is once, few, many or a size class.

TRBJ2-7 many NA TRBV5-1 TGCGCCAGCAGCCTTACTACCTACGAGCAGTACTTC CASSLTTYEQYF
TRBJ1-2 NA NA TRBV7-3 TGTGCCAGCAGCTTAACGGCAGGGTTAGGCTATGGCTACACCTTC CASSLTAGLGYGYTF
TRBJ2-1 NA NA TRBV6-5 TGTGCCAGCCGTAGGGGGTGGTACAATGAGCAGTTCTTC CASRRGWYNEQFF
TRBJ1-6 NA NA TRBV7-9 TGTGCCAGCAGCTTTCAGGGGCAGGTTTCACCCCTCCACTTT CASSFQGQVSPLHF
TRBJ1-1 NA NA TRBV29-1 TGCGGTTTAGGGGTAAACACTGAAGCTTTCTTT CGLGVNTEAFF
TRBJ1-6 NA NA TRBV28 TGTGCCAGCAGTTTAGAGTTCTCCTATAATTCACCCCTCCACTTT CASSLEFSYNSPLHF
TRBJ2-1 NA TRBD1 TRBV27 TGTGCCAGCAGTACACCAGACAGGGCGGGCTACAATGAGCAGTTCTTC CASSTPDRAGYNEQFF
TRBJ1-2 NA NA TRBV2 TGTGCCAGCAGTGTGGGGCAGGGGATAGGAGGCTACACCTTC CASSVGQGIGGYTF
TRBJ2-7 NA NA TRBV19 TGTGCCAGTAGTATATTGTTCGCCTACGAGCAGTACTTC CASSILFAYEQYF
TRBJ2-3 NA TRBD1 TRBV19 TGTGCCAGTAGTAGGCGTAACCGGGACAGGTTAGATGGTAGCACAGATACGCAGTATTTT CASSRRNRDRLDGSTDTQYF
TRBJ2-3 NA TRBD1 TRBV16 TGTGCCAGCAGCCTGATGACAGGGACAGATACGCAGTATTTT CASSLMTGTDTQYF
TRBJ2-3 few NA TRBV7-9 TGTGCCAGCAGCTTATCTAGCACAGATACGCAGTATTTT CASSLSSTDTQYF
TRBJ2-7 NA NA TRBV6-1 TGTGCCAGCAGTGAGTCGGGGAACCTCTACGAGCAGTACTTC CASSESGNLYEQYF
TRBJ1-1 NA TRBD1 TRBV28 TGTGCCAGCAGTGGGGTGGACAGGGGAGTTACTTTCTTT CASSGVDRGVTFF
TRBJ2-5 NA TRBD1 TRBV10-1 TGCGCCCCCAGGGGGGAGACCCAGTACTTC CAPRGETQYF
TRBJ2-7 once TRBD1 TRBV5-6 TGTGCCAGCAGCCTGGCCGGGACAGGGGGCATTCGGCAGTACTTC CASSLAGTGGIRQYF
TRBJ2-5 NA TRBD1 TRBV30 TGTGCCTGGAACCTGGGACAGACAAAAGAGACCCAGTACTTC CAWNLGQTKETQYF
TRBJ2-1 NA NA TRBV19 TGTGCCAGTAGTAAGGCCACGGGGAGCTCCTACAATGAGCAGTTCTTC CASSKATGSSYNEQFF
TRBJ2-5 NA NA TRBV12-3/TRBV12-4 TGTGCCAGCAGTGACTGGGAGCAAGAGACCCAGTACTTC CASSDWEQETQYF
TRBJ2-7 NA TRBD1 TRBV28 TGTGCCAGCATTTCCAGGGGGAACTACGAGCAGTACTTC CASISRGNYEQYF
TRBJ2-3 NA NA TRBV20-1 TGCAGTGCTAGTGGGACAAGAAATTATCCAGATACGCAGTATTTT CSASGTRNYPDTQYF
TRBJ1-1 NA NA TRBV12-3/TRBV12-4 TGTGCCAGCAGGACGGACAGGAACACTGAAGCTTTCTTT CASRTDRNTEAFF
TRBJ1-5 NA NA TRBV6-1 TGTGCCAGCAGTGAAGGAGTTTTGTGGGCAGCCAGCAATCAGCCCCAGCATTTT CASSEGVLWAASNQPQHF
TRBJ2-7 NA NA TRBV5-4 TGTGCCAGCAGCGGGCAGGACTACGAGCAGTACTTC CASSGQDYEQYF
TRBJ1-3 NA NA TRBV28 TGTGCCAGCAGTTCAACCGCCAGCGGTGGAAACACCATATATTTT CASSSTASGGNTIYF
TRBJ1-5 NA TRBD1 TRBV27 TGTGCCAGCAGTTTCGTCGGACAGGGAGATCAGCCCCAGCATTTT CASSFVGQGDQPQHF
TRBJ1-5 NA NA TRBV3-1/TRBV3-2 TGTGCCAGCAGCAGGGAGTTCGGCAATCAGCCCCAGCATTTT CASSREFGNQPQHF
TRBJ2-3 few NA TRBV27 TGTGCCAGCAGTTCCCCGCCCCCTCCACTCACAGATACGCAGTATTTT CASSSPPPPLTDTQYF
TRBJ2-7 NA NA TRBV15 TGTGCCACCAGCTCACAGAATACCTACGAGCAGTACTTC CATSSQNTYEQYF
TRBJ1-2 few NA TRBV3-1/TRBV3-2 TGTGCCAGCAGCCAAGGGGGGGATTACTATGGCTACACCTTC CASSQGGDYYGYTF
TRBJ1-5 NA NA TRBV6-1 TGTGCCAGCAGTGAAGCGACCGGACAAAGTAGCAATCAGCCCCAGCATTTT CASSEATGQSSNQPQHF
TRBJ2-5 NA TRBD1 TRBV5-1 TGCGCCAGCAGCTTGGAGGGACAGGGGACGAAGACCCAGTACTTC CASSLEGQGTKTQYF
TRBJ1-3 NA NA TRBV11-2 TGTGCCAGCAGGCTGGGCCCTTTCTCTGGAAACACCATATATTTT CASRLGPFSGNTIYF
TRBJ1-2 NA NA TRBV28 TGTGCCAGCAGTTCCATCACCCAGGGGAACTATGGCTACACCTTC CASSSITQGNYGYTF
TRBJ1-2 NA TRBD1 TRBV19 TGTGCCAGTAGCCATGGGACAGTCAGAGCTAACTATGGCTACACCTTC CASSHGTVRANYGYTF
TRBJ1-1 NA TRBD1 TRBV4-1 TGCGCCAGCAGCCAAGCCGGGACAGGGAGAGGAGAAGCTTTCTTT CASSQAGTGRGEAFF
TRBJ1-4 few NA TRBV7-2 TGTGCCAGCAGCTTAGTGGGACAAGCAGAAAAACTGTTTTTT CASSLVGQAEKLFF
TRBJ2-3 NA NA TRBV7-2 TGTGCCAGCAGCTTAGCCTCAACAGTACAAGATACGCAGTATTTT CASSLASTVQDTQYF
TRBJ1-1 once NA TRBV6-5 TGTGCCAGCAGGATGGACACCCGTGAAGCTTTCTTT CASRMDTREAFF
TRBJ2-5 NA TRBD2 TRBV3-1/TRBV3-2 TGTGCCAGCAGCCAGGATAATAGCGGGATGAAAGAGACCCAGTACTTC CASSQDNSGMKETQYF
TRBJ2-7 NA TRBD1 TRBV12-3/TRBV12-4 TGTGCCAGCAAACAGGGGGCTGGCGAGCAGTACTTC CASKQGAGEQYF
TRBJ2-1 once NA TRBV6-6 TGTGCCAGCCGGGACGTGGGGGCCTCCTACAATGAGCAGTTCTTC CASRDVGASYNEQFF
TRBJ1-2 NA NA TRBV12-3/TRBV12-4 TGTGCCGGCGGGGGGCGCTATGGCTACACCTTC CAGGGRYGYTF
TRBJ1-1 few TRBD1 TRBV6-5 TGTGCCAGCAGACCGGGACAGGATCTGAACACTGAAGCTTTCTTT CASRPGQDLNTEAFF
TRBJ1-6 NA TRBD1 TRBV25-1 TGTGCCAGCAGTGGGTGGACAGGGGGAAGATCACCCCTCCACTTT CASSGWTGGRSPLHF
TRBJ1-2 NA NA TRBV4-1 TGCGCCAGCAGCCCCGAGGTTGACAGCTCTGGCTACACCTTC CASSPEVDSSGYTF
TRBJ2-5 NA NA TRBV7-2 TGTGCCAGCAGCGACAGGACGTTCCTCCAAGAGACCCAGTACTTC CASSDRTFLQETQYF
TRBJ1-4 NA NA TRBV19 TGTGCCAGTACCTCATTTGGGGGGAGTGAAAAACTGTTTTTT CASTSFGGSEKLFF
TRBJ1-4 NA NA TRBV18 TGTGCCAGCTCACCTTTCTCGGGGGCAACTAATGAAAAACTGTTTTTT CASSPFSGATNEKLFF